This T cell receptor (beta chain) is from a study of technical replicates of blood from a handful of donors. Using immunoSEQ multiplex PCR, the repertoire was profiled, and TCRdb retains in-frame clones only, with some absent. This sample yields more than 75,000 clones, of which about 96% are seen a single time; 0.36% belongs to the top ten. With V trimmed by 3 bases and J by 5 bases, 10 bases remained unmatched. The CDR3 is 17 amino acids. The germline V gene has CDR1 LNHDA and CDR2 SQIVND (reference sequence). The V call is TRBV19, the J call TRBJ2-7; 13 positions match TRBD2. The sequenced sample was T cells isolated from PBMCs. The clonotype originates from a human donor in good health. CDR3: CASSISGLAGVLNEQYF. CDR3 sequence (DNA): TGTGCCAGTAGTATTTCTGGACTAGCGGGAGTACTCAACGAGCAGTACTTC.